Below, 17 T cell receptor beta chains from the same sample are listed, as sequenced in a study of neurological immune-mediated disorders. From the 5' RACE reads, TCRdb called clonotypes with MiXCR, one entry per CDR3 protein. The table records tens of thousands of distinct CDR3 sequences, 10% of them present only once. The sample taken for sequencing was PBMCs. Receptors were obtained from a man in his forties or fifties in good health.

This clonotype was detected ten times or more. The V gene is TRBV28, the J gene TRBJ1-1; D is perhaps TRBD1 (5 bases). Trimming removed 2 bases from V and 2 bases from J, with 9 bases in between. Germline assignment: CDR1 MDHEN and CDR2 SYDVKM. The CDR3 runs 14 residues. CDR3 nucleotides: TGTGCCAGCAGTTTAGGGGGATTTAACACTGAAGCTTTCTTT. It is translated as CASSLGGFNTEAFF.

The chain uses TRBV11-2 and TRBJ1-2; unclear D gene. The CDR3 extends over 13 amino acids. V lost 2 bases to trimming and J lost 4 bases, with 8 bases between them. CDR1 SGHAT and CDR2 FQNNGV come from the germline V gene. CDR3: CASSLSQPYGYTF. Here the CDR3 DNA reads TGTGCCAGCAGCTTAAGCCAGCCCTATGGCTACACCTTC.

This clonotype appeared many times. This sequence joins TRBV5-1 and TRBJ2-7; D unresolved. This CDR3 has 15 residues. V lost 1 base and J 3 bases, leaving 14 bases between the germline ends. From germline, CDR1 is SGHRS and CDR2 YFSETQ. CDR3 in DNA: TGCGCCAGCAGCTTGAAGGCTGGCTATGTCTACGAGCAGTACTTC. Translating gives CASSLKAGYVYEQYF.

The V call is TRBV5-1, the J call TRBJ2-7; TRBD2 agrees at 8 bases. The CDR3 extends over 15 amino acids. Trimming at V came to 0 bases and at J to 7 bases, leaving 9 bases not matched to a gene. In germline, CDR1 is SGHRS, CDR2 YFSETQ. CDR3 loop: CASSLERGGTREQYF. In DNA, the CDR3 is TGCGCCAGCAGCTTGGAACGGGGGGGGACCAGGGAGCAGTACTTC.

This clonotype was observed many times. This sequence joins TRBV15 and TRBJ2-6; no firm D call. CDR3 size: 15 residues. Per the germline V gene, CDR1 is LNHNV and CDR2 is YYDKDF (reference sequence). Trimming cost V 0 bases and J 0 bases, with 3 bases left between them. The chain's CDR3 is CATSRDASGANVLTF. In DNA form, the CDR3 reads TGTGCCACCAGCAGAGATGCCTCTGGGGCCAACGTCCTGACTTTC.

This clonotype has ten or more counts. V is TRBV5-1 and J is TRBJ2-7; D may be TRBD1 or TRBD2 (6 bases each). V was clipped by 0 bases and J by 0 bases, with 10 bases between them. The germline V gene encodes CDR1 SGHRS and CDR2 YFSETQ. The CDR3 is 15 residues long. The CDR3 coding sequence is TGCGCCAGCAGCTTGGAGGGGGGATTCTCCTACGAGCAGTACTTC. Amino acid sequence: CASSLEGGFSYEQYF.

In its sample, this clonotype was seen once. The J gene is TRBJ1-1, the V gene TRBV18; TRBD1 matches at 7 bases. This CDR3 has 15 amino acids. The junction had 8 bases not matched to a gene; V was cut back by 2 bases and J by 5 bases. Germline loops: CDR1 KGHSH, CDR2 LQKENI. CDR3 sequence: CASSPMTGRNTEAFF. The CDR3 coding sequence is TGTGCCAGCTCACCAATGACAGGGAGGAATACTGAAGCTTTCTTT.

This clonotype showed up many times. This chain connects TRBV20-1 to TRBJ2-3, with 9 bases aligning to TRBD1. The CDR3 contains 11 residues. The germline V gene encodes CDR1 DFQATT and CDR2 SNEGSKA (reference sequence). J was trimmed by 11 bases and V by 2 bases; bases with no gene match: 2. The CDR3 DNA is TGCAGTGCTAGAAGGGACAGGGTGCAGTATTTT. Residues: CSARRDRVQYF.

This clonotype has more than one count but fewer than ten. The CDR3 DNA is TGCAGTGGAAACAGGGTAAATTCAGGAGAGCAGTTCTTC. Amino acids: CSGNRVNSGEQFF. The rearrangement links TRBV20-1 to TRBJ2-1, with D possibly being TRBD1 (6 bases). The CDR3 has 13 amino acids. Germline V lookup: CDR1 DFQATT, CDR2 SNEGSKA (reference sequence). V lost 7 bases, J lost 10 bases, and 20 bases lay in between.

Ten or more counts support this clonotype. The rearrangement uses TRBV5-1 and TRBJ2-1; TRBD2 matches at 7 bases. The CDR3 length is 15 residues. Germline CDR1 and CDR2: SGHRS and YFSETQ. The J segment lost 2 bases and the V segment lost 0 bases, leaving 2 bases of the junction unmatched. The CDR3 region is CASSLAGGAYNEQFF. The CDR3 DNA is TGCGCCAGCAGCTTGGCGGGAGGAGCCTACAATGAGCAGTTCTTC. Drawing the rest from reference TRBV5-1 and TRBJ2-1, the complete variable domain is KAGVTQTPRYLIKTRGQQVTLSCSPISGHRSVSWYQQTPGQGLQFLFEYFSETQRNKGNFPGRFSGRQFSNSRSEMNVSTLELGDSALYLCASSLAGGAYNEQFFGPGTRLTVL.

This chain uses TRBV7-2 with TRBJ2-2; 12 bases are shared with TRBD2. The CDR3 totals 18 residues. The germline V gene has CDR1 SGHTA and CDR2 FQGNSA. Trimming removed 5 bases from V and 7 bases from J; junction bases left unmatched: 14. The CDR3 sequence: CASSARTSGTSLGGELFF. CDR3 bases: TGTGCCAGCAGCGCTCGGACTAGCGGGACAAGCCTGGGCGGGGAGCTGTTTTTT.

This clonotype has at least ten counts. The chain recombines TRBV7-9 with TRBJ2-1; D gene ambiguous. V was cut by 1 base and J by 10 bases, with 5 bases left in between. This CDR3 contains 11 residues. Germline V CDR1 and CDR2: SEHNR, FQNEAQ (reference sequence). CDR3 coding DNA: TGTGCCAGCAGCTTAGGGGCGGAGCAGTTCTTC. Protein sequence: CASSLGAEQFF.

Ten or more counts support this clonotype. The CDR3 is CASSFPGTTGETQYF. The CDR3 bases are TGTGCCAGCAGCTTCCCCGGGACTACAGGAGAGACCCAGTACTTC. This rearrangement joins TRBV7-2 to TRBJ2-5, with 7 bases identical to TRBD2. Unmatched junction bases numbered 8, after V lost 3 bases and J lost 4 bases. The V gene's germline CDR1 is SGHTA and CDR2 FQGNSA. The CDR3 is 15 residues long.

At least ten counts were recorded for this clonotype. The chain joins TRBV21-1 to TRBJ1-5; the table calls TRBD1, which could not be checked here. TRBV21-1 is assigned pseudogene status. This CDR3 spans 14 amino acids. The CDR3 DNA sequence: TGTGCCAGGGGGACACCTAGACCGAATCAGCCCCAGCATTTT. Its translation: CARGTPRPNQPQHF.

This clonotype was observed many times. The rearrangement links TRBV5-1 to TRBJ2-3; TRBD1 aligns across 7 bases. This CDR3 is 15 amino acids long. In germline, CDR1 is SGHRS, CDR2 YFSETQ. After removal of 4 bases from V and 0 bases from J, the junction contained 5 bases not matched to a gene. CDR3 sequence reads: CASSPGTASTDTQYF. The CDR3 DNA follows: TGCGCCAGCAGCCCTGGGACAGCTAGCACAGATACGCAGTATTTT.

This clonotype was observed at least ten times. The chain couples TRBV7-9 to TRBJ2-1; D call uncertain. The CDR3 consists of 14 residues. Germline V lookup: CDR1 SEHNR, CDR2 FQNEAQ (reference sequence). Between the trimmed V and J ends, which lost 5 bases and 5 bases, there was a span of 13 bases. The CDR3 region has the DNA TGTGCCAGCAGCCCCTGGCTAGGTAACAATGAGCAGTTCTTC. Translating it yields CASSPWLGNNEQFF.

This clonotype has just a few counts. CDR3 DNA: TGTGCCAGCAGCCTACAGGGGGTAGACGGCTACACCTTC. Protein: CASSLQGVDGYTF. The chain combines TRBV7-2 with TRBJ1-2; 8 bases line up with TRBD1. The trim removed 5 bases at V and 8 bases at J, leaving 7 bases unmatched. Germline CDR1 is SGHTA and CDR2 is FQGNSA. The CDR3 is 13 amino acids.